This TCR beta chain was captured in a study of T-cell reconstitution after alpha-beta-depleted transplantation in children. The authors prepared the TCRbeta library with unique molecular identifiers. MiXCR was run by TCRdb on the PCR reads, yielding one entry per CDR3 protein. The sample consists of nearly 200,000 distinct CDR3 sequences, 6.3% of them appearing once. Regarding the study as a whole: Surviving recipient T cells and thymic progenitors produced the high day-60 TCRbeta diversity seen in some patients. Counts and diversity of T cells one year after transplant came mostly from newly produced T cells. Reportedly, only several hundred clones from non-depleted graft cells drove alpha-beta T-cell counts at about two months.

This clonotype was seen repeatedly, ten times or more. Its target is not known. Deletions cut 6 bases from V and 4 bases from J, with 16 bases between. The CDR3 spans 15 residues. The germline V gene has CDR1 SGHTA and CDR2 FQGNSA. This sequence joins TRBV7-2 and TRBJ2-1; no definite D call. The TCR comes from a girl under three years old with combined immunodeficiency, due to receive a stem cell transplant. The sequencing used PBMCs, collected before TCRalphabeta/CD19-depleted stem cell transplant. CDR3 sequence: CASSIGRARYNEQFF. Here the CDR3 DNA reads TGTGCCAGCAGTATCGGTCGGGCTAGGTACAATGAGCAGTTCTTC.